The 30 T cell receptor beta chains given below trace back to one sample, sequenced in a study of T cells in tuberculosis. The data were produced by immunoSEQ multiplex PCR, yet TCRdb's version contains in-frame clones alone and is incomplete. The table includes thousands of clones, 95% to 98% detected once. The time point was: new active TB diagnosis, blood taken before or within 7 days of starting treatment. The sequenced sample was PBMCs, obtained at tuberculosis diagnosis. The receptors come from an adult with tuberculosis.

V and J are TRBV2 and TRBJ2-3; 11 nucleotides agree with TRBD2. Germline V gives CDR1 SNHLY, CDR2 FYNNEI. There are 16 residues in the CDR3. After removal of 6 bases from V and 0 bases from J, the junction contained 5 bases not matched to a gene. The CDR3 loop reads CASRELAGGSTDTQYF. The CDR3 coding sequence is TGTGCCAGCAGGGAATTAGCGGGGGGGAGCACAGATACGCAGTATTTT.

The V call is TRBV10-3, the J call TRBJ2-3; D is unclear. CDR1 and CDR2 (germline): ENHRY, SYGVKD. The CDR3 covers 15 residues. V was pared by 2 bases and J by 2 bases, with 11 bases between. The CDR3 region has the DNA TGTGCCATCAGTGAGCAGTTCCCCCCCACAGATACGCAGTATTTT. It codes for CAISEQFPPTDTQYF.

The J gene is TRBJ2-1, the V gene TRBV9; 11 bases match TRBD1. This CDR3 has 16 residues. V shed 4 bases and J 2 bases; nucleotides not matched to a gene: 5. CDR1 is SGDLS, CDR2 YYNGEE, per germline. This CDR3 reads CASSPPGQGAYNEQFF. CDR3 nucleotides: TGTGCCAGCAGCCCCCCGGGACAGGGGGCCTACAATGAGCAGTTCTTC.

J is TRBJ2-3 and V is TRBV30, with 10 positions matching TRBD2. V lost 3 bases to trimming and J lost 1 base; unmatched junction nucleotides: 16. From germline, CDR1 is GTSNPN and CDR2 SVGIG (reference sequence). This CDR3 comprises 19 residues. The CDR3 loop is CAWRPASAGGPLGTDTQYF. CDR3 nucleotide sequence: TGTGCCTGGAGGCCCGCCTCAGCGGGGGGGCCACTAGGCACAGATACGCAGTATTTT. Drawing the rest from reference TRBV30 and TRBJ2-3, the complete variable domain is SQTIHQWPATLVQPVGSPLSLECTVEGTSNPNLYWYRQAAGRGLQLLFYSVGIGQISSEVPQNLSASRPQDRQFILSSKKLLLSDSGFYLCAWRPASAGGPLGTDTQYFGPGTRLTVL.

J is TRBJ2-5 and V is TRBV5-1, with TRBD2 identical over 11 bases. Germline trimming cut 5 bases from V and 4 bases from J; bases unmatched to any gene: 13. The V gene's germline CDR1 is SGHRS and CDR2 YFSETQ. This CDR3 is built from 17 residues. This CDR3 is CASRSGTSGTQGETQYF. CDR3 coding DNA: TGCGCCAGCAGATCCGGGACTAGCGGAACTCAGGGAGAGACCCAGTACTTC.

The V gene is TRBV29-1, the J gene TRBJ1-1, with a weak D call TRBD1 (6 bases). The CDR3 consists of 11 residues. V gave up 4 bases and J gave up 7 bases, with 10 bases separating them. Germline assignment: CDR1 SQVTM and CDR2 ANQGSEA. CDR3 sequence reads: CSVVRGGEAFF. The CDR3 nucleotides are TGCAGCGTTGTGAGGGGGGGTGAAGCTTTCTTT.

The chain uses TRBV19 and TRBJ1-5; weak D call: TRBD1 (5 bases). There are 13 residues in the CDR3. V was clipped by 8 bases and J by 6 bases, with 14 bases between them. In germline, CDR1 is LNHDA, CDR2 SQIVND (reference sequence). The CDR3 loop is CASAREAGQPQHF. DNA for the CDR3: TGTGCCAGTGCCAGGGAAGCAGGTCAGCCCCAGCATTTT.

The J gene is TRBJ2-7, the V gene TRBV7-3, with D possibly being TRBD2 (6 bases). Looked up from germline, CDR1 is SGHTA and CDR2 is FQGTGA. V lost 5 bases and J 5 bases, leaving 16 bases between the germline ends. This CDR3 has 14 amino acids. The CDR3 region is CASSLGGERDEQYF. The CDR3 DNA follows: TGTGCCAGCAGCCTCGGGGGTGAACGGGACGAGCAGTACTTC. Together with reference TRBV7-3 and TRBJ2-7, the CDR3 gives the full variable domain: GAGVSQTPSNKVTEKGKYVELRCDPISGHTALYWYRQSLGQGPEFLIYFQGTGAADDSGLPNDRFFAVRPEGSVSTLKIQRTERGDSAVYLCASSLGGERDEQYFGPGTRLTVT.

The V and J genes are TRBV2 and TRBJ2-5; D perhaps matches TRBD2 (5 bases). Germline V gene sequence: CDR1 SNHLY, CDR2 FYNNEI. The CDR3 is 14 amino acids. Trimming cost V 6 bases and J 7 bases, with 18 bases left between them. CDR3 DNA: TGTGCCAGCAGCCTCTTGGGTAGCCGGGGGACCCAGTACTTC. This codes for CASSLLGSRGTQYF.

This chain links TRBV14 with TRBJ2-7; 7 bases line up with TRBD2. V was pared by 4 bases and J by 0 bases, with 9 bases of the junction left unmatched. CDR1 SGHDN and CDR2 FVKESK come from the germline V gene. CDR3 size: 16 residues. The DNA for the CDR3 is TGTGCCAGCAGCCGGCAAAGCGGGGCCTACTCCTACGAGCAGTACTTC. Translation: CASSRQSGAYSYEQYF.

The J gene is TRBJ2-7, the V gene TRBV7-2, with 8 positions matching TRBD2. Looked up from germline, CDR1 is SGHTA and CDR2 is FQGNSA. With V trimmed by 1 base and J by 11 bases, 7 bases remained unmatched. This CDR3 has 13 amino acids. CDR3 sequence (DNA): TGTGCCAGCAGCTTAGGGCAGCGGGAGTTCAAGTACTTC. Protein product: CASSLGQREFKYF.

The rearrangement links TRBV6-5 to TRBJ1-2; D might be TRBD1 (6 bases). Germline V lookup: CDR1 MNHEY, CDR2 SVGAGI. The CDR3 loop spans 14 amino acids. Trimming stripped 4 bases from V and 7 bases from J, with 16 bases between. CDR3 coding DNA: TGTGCCAGCAGTTCGCCGGGACAACGAAGTGGCTACACCTTC. As protein: CASSSPGQRSGYTF.

Only one count was recorded for this clone. The chain has TRBV5-1 and TRBJ1-1, with 7 bases aligning to TRBD1. Germline lookup yields CDR1 SGHRS and CDR2 YFSETQ. This CDR3 contains 14 residues. V was pared by 4 bases and J by 1 base, with 4 bases of the junction left unmatched. CDR3 in amino acids: CASSGGQTNTEAFF. CDR3 bases: TGCGCCAGCAGCGGGGGACAGACGAACACTGAAGCTTTCTTT.

The rearrangement links TRBV27 to TRBJ2-5, with D perhaps matching TRBD1 (6 bases). This CDR3 is 15 amino acids long. Germline loops: CDR1 MNHEY, CDR2 SMNVEV (reference sequence). Deletions cut 5 bases from V and 1 base from J, with 14 bases between. CDR3 sequence reads: CASSPWTASQETQYF. DNA for the CDR3: TGTGCCAGCAGTCCATGGACAGCTAGCCAAGAGACCCAGTACTTC.

The chain recombines TRBV19 with TRBJ2-7, with D maybe TRBD1 (6 bases). CDR1 and CDR2 (germline): LNHDA, SQIVND (reference sequence). This CDR3 spans 14 amino acids. Trimming stripped 5 bases from V and 2 bases from J, with 13 bases between. This chain's CDR3 is CASSPWDTTYEQYF. Written as DNA, the CDR3 is TGTGCCAGTAGTCCATGGGACACAACCTACGAGCAGTACTTC.

This rearrangement joins TRBV21-1 to TRBJ2-2; the table's TRBD2 call for D was not verified on the DNA. TRBV21-1 is a pseudogene segment. CDR3 length: 16 residues. The CDR3 reads CASSSPGLAHTGELFF. Written as DNA, the CDR3 is TGTGCCAGCAGCTCTCCGGGACTAGCGCACACCGGGGAGCTGTTTTTT.

The genes are TRBV7-2 and TRBJ2-7; tentative D call: TRBD2 (6 bases). V was cut by 2 bases and J by 2 bases, with 25 bases left in between. The germline CDR1 and CDR2 sequences are SGHTA and FQGNSA. This CDR3 is built from 19 residues. CDR3 region: CASSLWGGSVSSAAYEQYF. CDR3 sequence (DNA): TGTGCCAGCAGCTTATGGGGCGGATCCGTATCTAGCGCCGCCTACGAGCAGTACTTC.

This clone was found once. This chain uses TRBV2 with TRBJ1-2; a possible D gene is TRBD1 (6 bases). This CDR3 is built from 13 residues. The germline gives CDR1 SNHLY, CDR2 FYNNEI. V lost 3 bases, J lost 7 bases, and 12 bases lay in between. CDR3 loop: CASSEAGVGGYTF. CDR3 sequence (DNA): TGTGCCAGCAGTGAGGCAGGGGTCGGTGGCTACACCTTC. The variable domain in full, completed from reference TRBV2 and TRBJ1-2, reads EPEVTQTPSHQVTQMGQEVILRCVPISNHLYFYWYRQILGQKVEFLVSFYNNEISEKSEIFDDQFSVERPDGSNFTLKIRSTKLEDSAMYFCASSEAGVGGYTFGSGTRLTVV.

V gene TRBV20-1 combines with J gene TRBJ2-7; D unresolved. Per the germline V gene, CDR1 is DFQATT and CDR2 is SNEGSKA (reference sequence). The CDR3 covers 11 residues. V was shortened by 0 bases and J by 9 bases, with 9 bases between the two germline ends. In DNA, the CDR3 is TGCAGTGCTAGAGATGTGTCTTTGCAGTACTTC. Amino acids: CSARDVSLQYF.

The genes are TRBV12-5 and TRBJ2-5; 7 bases fit TRBD2. The CDR3 is made up of 15 amino acids. Germline CDR1 reads LGHNT; CDR2 reads FRNRAP. V gave up 3 bases and J gave up 5 bases; unmatched junction bases: 9. CDR3 sequence (DNA): TGTGCTAGTGGTTTCGGCTTCTTCGGGGGGGAGACCCAGTACTTC. It specifies CASGFGFFGGETQYF. Full variable domain (missing parts from reference TRBV12-5 and TRBJ2-5): DARVTQTPRHKVTEMGQEVTMRCQPILGHNTVFWYRQTMMQGLELLAYFRNRAPLDDSGMPKDRFSAEMPDATLATLKIQPSEPRDSAVYFCASGFGFFGGETQYFGPGTRLLVL.

This chain links TRBV19 with TRBJ1-3; D is unclear. Germline values: CDR1 LNHDA, CDR2 SQIVND (reference sequence). The CDR3 runs to 14 residues. Trimming took off 1 base at V and 4 bases at J, with 8 bases between the two ends. DNA of the CDR3: TGTGCCAGTAGTATAGGAGGGTCCGGAAACACCATATATTTT. Translating it yields CASSIGGSGNTIYF.

The chain links TRBV6-5 to TRBJ1-5, with D possibly matching TRBD1 (5 bases). Germline values: CDR1 MNHEY, CDR2 SVGAGI. The CDR3 spans 16 residues. V dropped 4 bases and J dropped 0 bases, with 13 bases sitting between them. The CDR3 DNA reads TGTGCCAGCAGTTCTCCCGGGGGATATAGCAATCAGCCCCAGCATTTT. It translates to CASSSPGGYSNQPQHF.

This sequence joins TRBV7-8 and TRBJ2-3, with 8 bases identical to TRBD1. The CDR3 length is 15 residues. Germline CDR1 SGHVS, CDR2 FQNEAQ. J lost 2 bases, V lost 3 bases, and 4 bases had no gene match. The CDR3 DNA reads as TGTGCCAGCAGCTTCTACAGGGGGTACACAGATACGCAGTATTTT. This sequence encodes CASSFYRGYTDTQYF.

This clone was detected only once. This sequence joins TRBV5-1 and TRBJ2-5, with no clear D. Germline values: CDR1 SGHRS, CDR2 YFSETQ. This CDR3 has 14 amino acids. Trimming shortened V by 0 bases and J by 2 bases, and 8 bases separated the two germline ends. CDR3 bases: TGCGCCAGCAGCTTGGGGGCAATACAAGAGACCCAGTACTTC. Protein: CASSLGAIQETQYF.

This clone was observed a single time. This rearrangement joins TRBV11-2 to TRBJ2-1, with D tentatively TRBD2 (6 bases). Per the germline V gene, CDR1 is SGHAT and CDR2 is FQNNGV. Trimming stripped 4 bases from V and 6 bases from J, with 16 bases between. The CDR3 length is 15 residues. The CDR3 nucleotides are TGTGCCAGCAGCTCGAACCGGGACTGGGGCAATGAGCAGTTCTTC. It yields the protein CASSSNRDWGNEQFF.

The gene calls are TRBV27 and TRBJ1-1, with D perhaps matching TRBD1 (6 bases). The CDR3 sequence is 16 residues long. V dropped 0 bases and J dropped 8 bases, with 19 bases sitting between them. The germline V gene has CDR1 MNHEY and CDR2 SMNVEV (reference sequence). This chain's CDR3 is CASSLSRVDSQSEAFF. The CDR3 DNA sequence: TGTGCCAGCAGTTTATCCCGGGTGGACAGTCAGTCAGAAGCTTTCTTT.

The J gene is TRBJ2-3, the V gene TRBV7-2, with 7 bases that match TRBD2. Germline V lookup: CDR1 SGHTA, CDR2 FQGNSA. This CDR3 has 15 amino acids. J lost 0 bases, V lost 5 bases, and 5 bases had no gene match. The CDR3 reads CASSRAGPSTDTQYF. The CDR3 DNA follows: TGTGCCAGCAGCCGAGCGGGGCCTAGCACAGATACGCAGTATTTT.

J is TRBJ1-1 and V is TRBV5-1; 7 nucleotides align to TRBD1. Germline V gives CDR1 SGHRS, CDR2 YFSETQ. V was clipped by 0 bases and J by 5 bases; unmatched bases: 4. The CDR3 runs to 14 residues. In DNA form, the CDR3 reads TGCGCCAGCAGCTTGGAGACAGGGAGAACTGAAGCTTTCTTT. Translating gives CASSLETGRTEAFF.

This clone has a single count. The J gene is TRBJ2-7, the V gene TRBV27; 9 positions agree with TRBD2. Germline CDR1 reads MNHEY; CDR2 reads SMNVEV (reference sequence). V shed 4 bases and J 2 bases; nucleotides not matched to a gene: 9. CDR3 length equals 16 residues. CDR3 coding DNA: TGTGCCAGCAGTTCCCCTTCTAGCGGGAAGACCTACGAGCAGTACTTC. It specifies CASSSPSSGKTYEQYF.

The rearrangement uses TRBV6-6 and TRBJ2-1, with no clear D. Germline V gene lookup returns CDR1 MNHNY and CDR2 SVGAGI (reference sequence). Deletions cut 8 bases from V and 6 bases from J, with 23 bases between. This CDR3 is built from 16 residues. The CDR3 is CASSRLGSSWVNEQFF. DNA of the CDR3: TGTGCCAGCTCCCGACTGGGTTCAAGCTGGGTCAATGAGCAGTTCTTC.